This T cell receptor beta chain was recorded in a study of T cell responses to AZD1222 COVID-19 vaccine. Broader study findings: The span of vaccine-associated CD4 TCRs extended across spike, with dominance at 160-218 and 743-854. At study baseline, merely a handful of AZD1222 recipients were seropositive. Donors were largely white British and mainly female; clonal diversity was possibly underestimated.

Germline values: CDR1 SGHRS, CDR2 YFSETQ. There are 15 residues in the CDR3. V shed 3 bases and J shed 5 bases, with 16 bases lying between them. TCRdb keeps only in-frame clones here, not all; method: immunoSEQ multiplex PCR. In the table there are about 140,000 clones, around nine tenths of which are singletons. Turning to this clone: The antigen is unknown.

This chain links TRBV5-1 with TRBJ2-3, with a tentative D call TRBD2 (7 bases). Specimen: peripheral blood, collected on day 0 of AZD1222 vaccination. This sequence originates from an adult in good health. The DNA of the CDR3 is TGCGCCAGCAGCTCGGGGGGCAGGCGAGAAGATACGCAGTATTTT. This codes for CASSSGGRREDTQYF.